Listed below are T cell receptor beta chains from one sample, sequenced in a study of T cells in Graves' hyperthyroidism and ophthalmopathy. A single record per CDR3 protein comes from TCRdb applying MiXCR to the multiplex PCR reads. The sample records hundreds of thousands of distinct CDR3 sequences, just over 45% being singletons. The sample was peripheral blood or thyroid tissue (not recorded which). These receptors originate from a woman younger than 35 with Graves' hyperthyroidism. CDR3s include the opening cysteine and the closing phenylalanine or tryptophan. Each record gives: J gene, D gene, clone size, V gene, CDR3 protein, CDR3 DNA. A D gene is named only where the DNA matches it firmly. The size field is filled for only some rows; it gives once, few, many or a size class.

J: TRBJ2-6
D: -
size: -
V: TRBV29-1
CDR3: CSVDGATGANVLTF
DNA: TGCAGCGTTGATGGGGCTACTGGGGCCAACGTCCTGACTTTC

J: TRBJ1-1
D: -
size: many
V: TRBV9
CDR3: CASSARPGTNTEAFF
DNA: TGTGCCAGCAGCGCCCGTCCAGGGACCAACACTGAAGCTTTCTTT

J: TRBJ1-4
D: -
size: few
V: TRBV5-4
CDR3: CASSLGTASNEKLFF
DNA: TGTGCCAGCAGCTTGGGGACAGCCTCAAATGAAAAACTGTTTTTT

J: TRBJ2-7
D: TRBD2
size: -
V: TRBV5-1
CDR3: CASSPDPSGTYEQYF
DNA: TGCGCCAGCAGCCCCGACCCTAGCGGGACCTACGAGCAGTACTTC

J: TRBJ1-3
D: -
size: many
V: TRBV29-1
CDR3: CSVEVRNSGNTIYF
DNA: TGCAGCGTTGAAGTCAGGAACTCTGGAAACACCATATATTTT

J: TRBJ1-2
D: TRBD1
size: few
V: TRBV2
CDR3: CARVGTGVRGYTF
DNA: TGTGCCCGGGTTGGGACAGGGGTTCGTGGCTACACCTTC

J: TRBJ2-5
D: TRBD2
size: once
V: TRBV2
CDR3: CASSEEAGVETQYF
DNA: TGTGCCAGCAGTGAAGAGGCGGGAGTGGAGACCCAGTACTTC

J: TRBJ1-5
D: -
size: -
V: TRBV6-5
CDR3: CAISSSGAGLNQPQHF
DNA: TGTGCCATCAGTTCCTCGGGGGCAGGGCTTAATCAGCCCCAGCATTTT

J: TRBJ1-2
D: TRBD1
size: -
V: TRBV19
CDR3: CASSIRDRGLGYTF
DNA: TGTGCCAGTAGTATCCGGGACAGGGGGTTGGGCTACACCTTC

J: TRBJ1-1
D: TRBD1
size: -
V: TRBV7-9
CDR3: CASSLGMGQGDTEAFF
DNA: TGTGCCAGCAGCTTAGGCATGGGACAGGGAGACACTGAAGCTTTCTTT

J: TRBJ1-2
D: -
size: many
V: TRBV7-2
CDR3: CASSLRSGGSHGYTF
DNA: TGTGCCAGCAGCTTAAGGTCCGGAGGATCCCATGGCTACACCTTC

J: TRBJ1-4
D: TRBD1
size: -
V: TRBV7-9
CDR3: CASSLGGTGDEKLFF
DNA: TGTGCCAGCAGCTTGGGAGGGACAGGGGACGAAAAACTGTTTTTT

J: TRBJ1-5
D: -
size: -
V: TRBV24-1
CDR3: CATSKDNGGNQPQHF
DNA: TGTGCCACCAGTAAGGACAACGGGGGCAATCAGCCCCAGCATTTT

J: TRBJ2-6
D: -
size: many
V: TRBV29-1
CDR3: CSVVTDSGANVLTF
DNA: TGCAGCGTTGTAACGGACTCTGGGGCCAACGTCCTGACTTTC

J: TRBJ1-1
D: -
size: -
V: TRBV5-1
CDR3: CASSPSTYLNTEAFF
DNA: TGCGCCAGCAGCCCATCGACATACTTGAACACTGAAGCTTTCTTT

J: TRBJ1-2
D: -
size: -
V: TRBV7-2
CDR3: CASSLGGGGVIRYGYTF
DNA: TGTGCCAGCAGCTTAGGGGGAGGTGGGGTCATAAGATATGGCTACACCTTC

J: TRBJ1-4
D: TRBD1
size: -
V: TRBV25-1
CDR3: CASNPGGQGNEKLFF
DNA: TGTGCCAGCAACCCGGGAGGACAGGGTAATGAAAAACTGTTTTTT

J: TRBJ2-7
D: -
size: few
V: TRBV9
CDR3: CASSTYGTPLEQYF
DNA: TGTGCCAGCAGCACATACGGGACACCCCTCGAGCAGTACTTC

J: TRBJ2-7
D: -
size: many
V: TRBV20-1
CDR3: CSVRDPPRPEQYF
DNA: TGCAGTGTACGGGACCCCCCTAGACCCGAGCAGTACTTC

J: TRBJ2-7
D: TRBD1
size: few
V: TRBV15
CDR3: CATSRNRGTYEQYF
DNA: TGTGCCACCAGCAGAAACAGGGGTACCTACGAGCAGTACTTC

J: TRBJ1-1
D: -
size: -
V: TRBV7-9
CDR3: CASSSPGGGNTEAFF
DNA: TGTGCCAGCAGCTCCCCTGGGGGGGGTAACACTGAAGCTTTCTTT

J: TRBJ2-5
D: -
size: many
V: TRBV10-2
CDR3: CASSESRGLETQYF
DNA: TGCGCCAGCAGTGAGTCGAGGGGTCTAGAGACCCAGTACTTC

J: TRBJ2-5
D: -
size: -
V: TRBV7-2
CDR3: CASSLEWQEETQYF
DNA: TGTGCCAGCAGCTTAGAGTGGCAGGAAGAGACCCAGTACTTC

J: TRBJ2-5
D: -
size: -
V: TRBV7-2
CDR3: CASSLAIGRQETQYF
DNA: TGTGCCAGCAGCTTAGCGATTGGCAGACAAGAGACCCAGTACTTC

J: TRBJ1-5
D: TRBD1
size: many
V: TRBV24-1
CDR3: CATSDSKQGTGNQPQHF
DNA: TGTGCCACCAGTGATTCCAAACAGGGGACGGGCAATCAGCCCCAGCATTTT

J: TRBJ1-1
D: -
size: -
V: TRBV2
CDR3: CASSYTGFTEAFF
DNA: TGTGCCAGCAGTTACACAGGGTTCACTGAAGCTTTCTTT

J: TRBJ1-2
D: -
size: -
V: TRBV20-1
CDR3: CSAPGTTSYGYTF
DNA: TGCAGTGCACCCGGGACAACGAGCTATGGCTACACCTTC